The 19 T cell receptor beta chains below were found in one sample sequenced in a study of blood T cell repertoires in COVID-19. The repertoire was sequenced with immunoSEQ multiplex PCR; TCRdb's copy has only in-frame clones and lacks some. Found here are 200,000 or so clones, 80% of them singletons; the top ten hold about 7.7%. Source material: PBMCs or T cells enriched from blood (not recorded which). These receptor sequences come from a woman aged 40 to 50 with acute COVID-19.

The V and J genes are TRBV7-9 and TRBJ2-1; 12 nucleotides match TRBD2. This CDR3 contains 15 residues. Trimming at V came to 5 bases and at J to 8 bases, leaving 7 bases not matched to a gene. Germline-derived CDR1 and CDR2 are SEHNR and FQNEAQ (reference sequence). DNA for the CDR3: TGTGCCAGCAGCGCGACTAGCGGGAGACTGGATGAGCAGTTCTTC. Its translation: CASSATSGRLDEQFF.

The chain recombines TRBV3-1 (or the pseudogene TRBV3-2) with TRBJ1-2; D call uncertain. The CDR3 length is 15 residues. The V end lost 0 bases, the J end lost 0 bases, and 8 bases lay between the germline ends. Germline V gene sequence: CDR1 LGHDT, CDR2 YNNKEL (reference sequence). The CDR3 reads CASSQDASTNYGYTF. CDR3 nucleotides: TGTGCCAGCAGCCAAGATGCCAGTACTAACTATGGCTACACCTTC.

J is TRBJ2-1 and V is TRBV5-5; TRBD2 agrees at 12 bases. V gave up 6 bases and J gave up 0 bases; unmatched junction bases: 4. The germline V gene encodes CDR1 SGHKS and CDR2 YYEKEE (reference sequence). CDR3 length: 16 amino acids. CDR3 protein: CASILGLAGSYNEQFF. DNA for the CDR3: TGTGCCAGCATCCTGGGACTAGCGGGCTCCTACAATGAGCAGTTCTTC.

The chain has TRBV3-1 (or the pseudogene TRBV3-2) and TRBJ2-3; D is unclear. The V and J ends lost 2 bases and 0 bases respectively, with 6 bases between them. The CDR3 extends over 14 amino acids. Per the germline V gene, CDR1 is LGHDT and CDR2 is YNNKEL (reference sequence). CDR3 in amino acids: CASSQLTSTDTQYF. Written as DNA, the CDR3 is TGTGCCAGCAGCCAACTGACTAGCACAGATACGCAGTATTTT.

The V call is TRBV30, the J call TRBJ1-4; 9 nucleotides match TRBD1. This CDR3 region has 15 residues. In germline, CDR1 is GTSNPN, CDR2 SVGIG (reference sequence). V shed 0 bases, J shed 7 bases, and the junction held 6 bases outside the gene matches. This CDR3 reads CAWSVPGQGTEKLFF. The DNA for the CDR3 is TGTGCCTGGAGTGTACCGGGACAGGGAACTGAAAAACTGTTTTTT.

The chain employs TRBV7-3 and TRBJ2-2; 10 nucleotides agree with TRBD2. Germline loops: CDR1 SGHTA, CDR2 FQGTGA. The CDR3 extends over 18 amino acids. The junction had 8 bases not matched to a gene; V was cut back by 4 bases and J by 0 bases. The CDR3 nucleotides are TGTGCCAGCAGCTCCCTCCCCAGCGGGGGGGCGAACACCGGGGAGCTGTTTTTT. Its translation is CASSSLPSGGANTGELFF.

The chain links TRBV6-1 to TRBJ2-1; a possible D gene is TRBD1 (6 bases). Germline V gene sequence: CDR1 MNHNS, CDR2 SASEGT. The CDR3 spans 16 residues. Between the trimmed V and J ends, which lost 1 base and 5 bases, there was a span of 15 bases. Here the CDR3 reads CASSEDREHTHNEQFF. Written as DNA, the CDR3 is TGTGCCAGCAGTGAAGACAGGGAACACACACACAATGAGCAGTTCTTC.

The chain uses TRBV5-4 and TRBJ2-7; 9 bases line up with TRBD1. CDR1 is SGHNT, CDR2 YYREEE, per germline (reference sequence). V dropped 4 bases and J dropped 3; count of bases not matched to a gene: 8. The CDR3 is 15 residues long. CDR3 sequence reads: CASSGGGQGGYEQYF. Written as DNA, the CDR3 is TGTGCCAGCAGCGGGGGGGGACAGGGCGGCTACGAGCAGTACTTC.

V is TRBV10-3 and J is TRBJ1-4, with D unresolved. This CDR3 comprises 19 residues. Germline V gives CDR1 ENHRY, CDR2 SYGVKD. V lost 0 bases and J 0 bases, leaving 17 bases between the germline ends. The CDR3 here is CAISESIAVAITTNEKLFF. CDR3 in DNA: TGTGCCATCAGTGAGTCGATCGCGGTGGCTATAACAACTAATGAAAAACTGTTTTTT.

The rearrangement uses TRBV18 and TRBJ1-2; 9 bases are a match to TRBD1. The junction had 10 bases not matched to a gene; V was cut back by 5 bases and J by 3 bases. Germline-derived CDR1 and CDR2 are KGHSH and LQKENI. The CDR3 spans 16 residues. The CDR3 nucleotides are TGTGCCAGCTCATCCCAACCGACAGGGGGAGACTATGGCTACACCTTC. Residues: CASSSQPTGGDYGYTF.

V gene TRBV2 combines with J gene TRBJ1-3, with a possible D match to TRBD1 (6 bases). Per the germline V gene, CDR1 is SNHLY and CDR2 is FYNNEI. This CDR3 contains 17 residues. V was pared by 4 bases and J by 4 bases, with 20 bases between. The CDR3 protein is CASSGSVGALGGNTIYF. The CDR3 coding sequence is TGTGCCAGCAGTGGATCGGTGGGGGCGCTGGGAGGAAACACCATATATTTT. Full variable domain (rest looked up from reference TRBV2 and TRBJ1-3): EPEVTQTPSHQVTQMGQEVILRCVPISNHLYFYWYRQILGQKVEFLVSFYNNEISEKSEIFDDQFSVERPDGSNFTLKIRSTKLEDSAMYFCASSGSVGALGGNTIYFGEGSWLTVV.

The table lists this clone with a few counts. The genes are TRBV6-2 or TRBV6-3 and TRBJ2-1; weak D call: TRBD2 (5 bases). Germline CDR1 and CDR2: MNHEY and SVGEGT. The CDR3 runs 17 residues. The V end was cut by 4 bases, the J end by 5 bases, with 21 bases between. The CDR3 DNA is TGTGCCAGCAGTTCCGGACTCGTCTCGTCTTGGGACAATGAGCAGTTCTTC. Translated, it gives CASSSGLVSSWDNEQFF.

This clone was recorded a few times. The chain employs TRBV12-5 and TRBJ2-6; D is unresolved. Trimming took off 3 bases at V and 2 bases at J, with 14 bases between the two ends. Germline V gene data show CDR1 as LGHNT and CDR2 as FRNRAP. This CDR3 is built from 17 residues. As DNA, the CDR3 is TGTGCTAGTGGTTTTTACTTAGATACGGCTGGGGCCAACGTCCTGACTTTC. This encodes CASGFYLDTAGANVLTF.

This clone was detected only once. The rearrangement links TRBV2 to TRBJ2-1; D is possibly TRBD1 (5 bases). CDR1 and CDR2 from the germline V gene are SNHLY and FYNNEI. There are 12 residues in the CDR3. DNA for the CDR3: TGTGTAGTAGGGGCTCTGGGGAATGAGCAGTTCTTC. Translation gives CVVGALGNEQFF.

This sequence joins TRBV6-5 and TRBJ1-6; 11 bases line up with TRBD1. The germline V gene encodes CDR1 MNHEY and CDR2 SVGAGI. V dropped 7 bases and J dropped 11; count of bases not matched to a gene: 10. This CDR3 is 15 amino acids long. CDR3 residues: CASTPGQGVSAPLHF. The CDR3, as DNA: TGTGCCAGCACCCCGGGACAGGGGGTTTCGGCACCCCTCCACTTT.

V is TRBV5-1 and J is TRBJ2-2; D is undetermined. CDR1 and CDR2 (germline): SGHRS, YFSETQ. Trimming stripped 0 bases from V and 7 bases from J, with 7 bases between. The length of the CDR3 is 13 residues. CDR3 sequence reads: CASSLVQDGELFF. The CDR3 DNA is TGCGCCAGCAGCTTGGTCCAGGACGGGGAGCTGTTTTTT. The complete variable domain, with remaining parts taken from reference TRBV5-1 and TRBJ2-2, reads KAGVTQTPRYLIKTRGQQVTLSCSPISGHRSVSWYQQTPGQGLQFLFEYFSETQRNKGNFPGRFSGRQFSNSRSEMNVSTLELGDSALYLCASSLVQDGELFFGEGSRLTVL.

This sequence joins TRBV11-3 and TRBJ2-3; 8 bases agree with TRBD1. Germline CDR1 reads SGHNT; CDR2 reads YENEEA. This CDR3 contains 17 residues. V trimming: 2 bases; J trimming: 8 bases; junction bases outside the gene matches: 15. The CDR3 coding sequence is TGTGCCAGCAGCTTACCCCTGGACAGGGTGAATTCGGGTACGCAGTATTTT. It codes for CASSLPLDRVNSGTQYF.

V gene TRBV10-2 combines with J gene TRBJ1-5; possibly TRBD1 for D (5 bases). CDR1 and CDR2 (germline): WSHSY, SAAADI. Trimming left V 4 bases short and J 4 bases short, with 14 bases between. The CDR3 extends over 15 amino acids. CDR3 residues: CASSGLEGINQPQHF. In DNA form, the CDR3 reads TGCGCCAGCAGTGGGCTGGAGGGGATTAATCAGCCCCAGCATTTT.

The CDR3 nucleotides are TGTGCCAGCAGCCCCCTTCATGACAGGGTGAACACTGAAGCTTTCTTT. It yields the protein CASSPLHDRVNTEAFF. This sequence joins TRBV11-1 and TRBJ1-1; 7 bases match TRBD1. The length of the CDR3 is 16 residues. Germline V gene sequence: CDR1 SGHAT, CDR2 FQDESV (reference sequence). With 5 bases clipped from V and 0 bases from J, the junction kept 9 bases outside the gene matches.